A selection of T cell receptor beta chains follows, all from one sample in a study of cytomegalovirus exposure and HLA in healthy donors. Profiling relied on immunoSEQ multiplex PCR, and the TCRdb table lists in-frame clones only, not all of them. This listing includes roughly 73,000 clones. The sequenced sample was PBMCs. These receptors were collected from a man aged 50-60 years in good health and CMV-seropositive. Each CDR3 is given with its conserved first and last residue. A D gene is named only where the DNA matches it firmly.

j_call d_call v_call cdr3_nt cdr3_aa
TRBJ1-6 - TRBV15 TGTGCCACCAGCAGAGATGCCAGGGATTCCTCTTCCTTTGGGAATTCACCCCTCCACTTT CATSRDARDSSSFGNSPLHF
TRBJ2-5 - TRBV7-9 TGTGCCAGCAGCTTTGCTGGACGGAGGGAGACCCAGTACTTC CASSFAGRRETQYF
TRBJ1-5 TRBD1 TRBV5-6 TGTGCCAGCAGCGATGGACAGGGGAGGGATCAGCCCCAGCATTTT CASSDGQGRDQPQHF
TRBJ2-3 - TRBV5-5 TGTGCCAGCAGCTTGGGCTACACAGATACGCAGTATTTT CASSLGYTDTQYF
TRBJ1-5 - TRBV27 TGTGCCAGCAGTTATGGGCCCCAGGGCAATCAGCCCCAGCATTTT CASSYGPQGNQPQHF
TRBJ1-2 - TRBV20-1 TGCAGTGCTAGACAGGGAAATGGCTACACCTTC CSARQGNGYTF
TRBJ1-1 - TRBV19 TGTGCCAGTAGTATAACAACTGAAGCTTTCTTT CASSITTEAFF
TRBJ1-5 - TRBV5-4 TGTGCCAGCAGCGCTTGGGGGGGCGCAGGCAATCAGCCCCAGCATTTT CASSAWGGAGNQPQHF
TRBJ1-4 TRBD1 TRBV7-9 TGTGCCAGCAGTCTTACGACAGGGGCTAATGAAAAACTGTTTTTT CASSLTTGANEKLFF
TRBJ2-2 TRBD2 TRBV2 TGTGCCAGCGCCGCGGCTAGCGGGAGTACCGGGGAGCTGTTTTTT CASAAASGSTGELFF
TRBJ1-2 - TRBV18 TGTGCCAGCTCACCGCTTAACCTCCAGGGGACCGACTACACCTTC CASSPLNLQGTDYTF
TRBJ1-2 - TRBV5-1 TGCGCCAGCAGCTTTGGCAACAGGGATGGTGGCTACACCTTC CASSFGNRDGGYTF
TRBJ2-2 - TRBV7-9 TGTGCCAGCAGCTTAGCGGGTCAGACAACCGGGGAGCTGTTTTTT CASSLAGQTTGELFF
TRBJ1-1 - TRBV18 TGTGCCAGCTCACCCGTACGAGGTGCGACCGCTGAAGCTTTCTTT CASSPVRGATAEAFF
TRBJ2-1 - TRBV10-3 TGTGCCATCAGTGAGTCTGGGGGCCCCTACAATGAGCAGTTCTTC CAISESGGPYNEQFF
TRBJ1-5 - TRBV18 TGTGCCAGCTCAGTTAAGAGTGATCAGCCCCAGCATTTT CASSVKSDQPQHF
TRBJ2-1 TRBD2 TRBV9 TGTGCCAGCAGCGTAGGAAGACTAGCGGGACACAATGAGCAGTTCTTC CASSVGRLAGHNEQFF
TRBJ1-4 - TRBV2 TGTGCCAGCAAGGGTGGAGGCTCTAATGAAAAACTGTTTTTT CASKGGGSNEKLFF
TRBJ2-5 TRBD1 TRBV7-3 TGTGCCAGCAGCTCCGAGGGGGCTCCCCAAGAGACCCAGTACTTC CASSSEGAPQETQYF
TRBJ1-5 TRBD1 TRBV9 TGTGCCAGCAGCCCTTCGGAGGGGGCGCCAGGGCAGCCCCAGCATTTT CASSPSEGAPGQPQHF
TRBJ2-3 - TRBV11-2 TGTGCCAGCAGCTTAGACCCAGGGGTCGGAGATACGCAGTATTTT CASSLDPGVGDTQYF
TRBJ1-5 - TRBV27 TGTGCCAGCAAAAGGGCCGGGGGCAATCAGCCCCAGCATTTT CASKRAGGNQPQHF
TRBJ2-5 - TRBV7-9 TGTGCCAGCAGCCCTGGACTGTTCCTCATCCAGCAAGAGACCCAGTACTTC CASSPGLFLIQQETQYF
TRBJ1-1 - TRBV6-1 TGTGCCAGCAGTGCAGACTTGAACACTGAAGCTTTCTTT CASSADLNTEAFF
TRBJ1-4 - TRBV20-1 TGCAGTGCCCCAACGGGAGAAAAACTGTTTTTT CSAPTGEKLFF
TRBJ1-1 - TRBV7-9 TGTGCCAGCAGTTTGAATACAGGCGGGGCTGAAGCTTTCTTT CASSLNTGGAEAFF
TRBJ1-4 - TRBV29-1 TGCAGCGTGGGCTCAAATGAAAAACTGTTTTTT CSVGSNEKLFF
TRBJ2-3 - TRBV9 TGTGCCAGCAGCCCATGGCAAGCAGATACGCAGTATTTT CASSPWQADTQYF
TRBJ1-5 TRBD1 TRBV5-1 TGCGCCAGCAGCGTCTCCGGGACAGGGGACCAGCCCCAGCATTTT CASSVSGTGDQPQHF
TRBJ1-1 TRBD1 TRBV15 TGTGCCACCAGCTCCCGACAGGGAAACACTGAAGCTTTCTTT CATSSRQGNTEAFF
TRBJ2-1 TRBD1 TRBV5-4 TGTGCCAGCAGCTATCCGGGACAGGGAAGAGGTGAGCAGTTCTTC CASSYPGQGRGEQFF
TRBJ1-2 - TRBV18 TGTGCCAGCTCACCACCTGAGATGGGCTACACCTTC CASSPPEMGYTF
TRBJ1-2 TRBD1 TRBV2 TGTGCCACGCCCGGGACAGGGGAAAAGAGCTATGGCTACACCTTC CATPGTGEKSYGYTF
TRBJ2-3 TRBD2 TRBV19 TGTGTCCGCAGCAAGTTGGAGGGTCTAGCGGTTAGCACAGATACGCAGTATTTT CVRSKLEGLAVSTDTQYF
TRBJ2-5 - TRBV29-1 TGCAGCGTTGAGGGCGCATCACCCCAAGGGGCCCAGTACTTC CSVEGASPQGAQYF
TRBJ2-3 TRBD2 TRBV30 TGTGCCTGGAGTGTAGCTAGCGGGGGGGATACGCAGTATTTT CAWSVASGGDTQYF
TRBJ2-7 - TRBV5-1 TGCGCCAGCAGCTTGGAGAACAGGGGAGGCGAGCAGTACTTC CASSLENRGGEQYF
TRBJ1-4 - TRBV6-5 TGTGCCAGCAGTTACGGACAGACTTTTAATGAAAAACTGTTTTTT CASSYGQTFNEKLFF
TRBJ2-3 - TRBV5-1 TGCGCCAGCAGCTTGGAACTAGCTAGCACAGATACGCAGTATTTT CASSLELASTDTQYF
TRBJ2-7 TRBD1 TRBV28 TGTGCCAGCAGTTACTTAACTGACAGGGGCGGATACGAGCAGTACTTC CASSYLTDRGGYEQYF